This TCR beta chain was observed in a study of immune cell composition in non-small cell lung cancer. By frequency in the sample, this clone is hyperexpanded. Generated by immunoSEQ multiplex PCR, the TCRdb table keeps only in-frame clones and is missing some. This table has about 1,400 clones, more than 60% appearing once. This CDR3 is 15 amino acids long. Germline V gene data show CDR1 as SGDLS and CDR2 as YYNGEE. Trimming removed 0 bases from V and 4 bases from J; junction bases left unmatched: 6. The chain combines TRBV9 with TRBJ2-5, with TRBD1 identical over 7 bases. The clonotype originates from a human donor with non-small cell lung cancer. The sample comprised lung tumor tissue. This chain's CDR3 is CASSVGTGVRETQYF. In DNA, the CDR3 is TGTGCCAGCAGCGTAGGTACAGGGGTTAGAGAGACCCAGTACTTC.